This TCR beta chain was captured in a study of cytomegalovirus exposure and HLA in healthy donors listed by TCRdb under 2017. Notes on the research overall: According to an earlier analysis of several hundred of the donors, about 170 million T cells yielded 100 million or so unique TCR beta sequences and approximately 300 Gb of sequence data. Roughly 300 gigabases of sequencing data and around 80 million unique TCR sequences made up an early release that covered approximately 700 HLA-typed donors. Among the roughly 370 genotyped donors, approximately 76% belonged to the genetic ancestry cluster associated with self-reported Caucasian donors. The aim of the study was to test whether cataloging public T cell receptors could identify signatures of past pathogen exposure. The T cell repertoires of 666 subjects were profiled by immunosequencing and related to cytomegalovirus serostatus. Besides the first cohort of roughly 660 subjects, a separate validation cohort made up of over a hundred different subjects was used. To predict cytomegalovirus infection status, the study brought together high-throughput TCR immunosequencing, statistical association of individual TCRs with disease status, and machine learning. In a later analysis, previously published TCR beta repertoires from 500 to 750 donors were re-analyzed and high-resolution HLA genotyping was added so that TCR occurrence patterns could be studied. In the later analysis, no new phenotypic data were used to find candidate immune exposures; instead, reliance was placed on TCR beta sequences and their occurrence across donors. An earlier analysis of approximately 630 of the donors applied high-throughput TCR beta sequencing to assess whether each TCR beta V gene segment acted as functional or pseudogenic. Alongside the repertoire data, information on donor age, sex, ethnicity and CMV serostatus was compiled. Genome-wide SNP genotypes for about 55% of the roughly 670 donors were used in a later genetic analysis, which treated that subset as a discovery cohort. All discovery cohort repertoires had been generated on a single sequencing platform. HLA typing included class I and class II loci at four-digit resolution. The number of typed donors differed by locus: about 620-640 for A, B, C, DRB1 and DQB1; 522 for DQA1; 606 for DPA1; and some 430 for DPB1. Because of strong linkage in the cohort, five DR-DQ haplotypes were treated as single units for association and clustering. Among 398 genotyped donors of the cohort, an average of around 240,000 unique TCR beta nucleotide sequences were sequenced per donor, around 20% of them non-productive.

Receptors were amplified or captured by the immunoSEQ multiplex PCR assay. For the multiplex PCR, a mixture combining 60 forward primers for TCR Vbeta segments and 13 reverse primers for TCR Jbeta segments was used. The CDR3 region of rearranged TCR beta genes was amplified from genomic DNA with a multiplex PCR assay. On the Illumina HiSeq System, the amplified TCR beta libraries were sequenced as 87-base-pair reads. The authors' analysis ran thus. A later analysis counted tens of millions of unique TCR beta chains across the 640 or so repertoires, and roughly 9.9 million of these chains were shared by at least two donors. Raw reads were error-corrected and collapsed into unique sequences with a nearest-neighbor algorithm that merged closely related sequences to remove PCR and sequencing errors. To assign V, D and J gene segments, CDR3 sequences were aligned to IMGT reference sequences. For a sequence to be retained, a match of at least six nucleotides to both a V gene segment and a J gene segment was required. A rearrangement counted as productive if the CDR3 had no stop codons and remained in frame with V and J, and every other rearrangement counted as non-productive. Following IMGT convention, CDR3 was defined as the stretch from the second conserved V-encoded cysteine to the conserved J-encoded phenylalanine. The earlier analysis of more than 450 of the donors excluded sequences that lacked an unambiguous match to a single V gene segment. In an earlier analysis of 587 of the donors, a V segment was called functional when productive rearrangements were above 56.7%, and segregating when the standard deviation between donors exceeded 5%. A statistical classification framework was developed to diagnose cytomegalovirus status using the catalog of TCR beta chain sequences. V and J gene assignment, in a later analysis, came from comparing TCR nucleotide sequences with IMGT/GENE-DB human TR gene sequences. A later analysis assigned CDR3 sequences and most-parsimonious VDJ recombination scenarios with the TCRdist pipeline. In a later analysis, every TCR beta chain was defined by the combination of its CDR3 amino acid sequence and its V-gene family, and reads without a unique V-gene family were dropped. A later analysis removed 600 or so highly shared, low-generation-probability nucleotide sequences to deal with suspected cross-contamination and a sequencing artifact. For each public chain, a later analysis derived a clonal expansion index from normalized ranks of inferred template counts within each repertoire. In a later analysis, generation probabilities were computed using a VDJ recombination model fitted to out-of-frame rearrangements, and the results were checked against IGoR. A later analysis scored TCR-TCR, TCR-HLA and TCR-CMV co-occurrence with hypergeometric tests, applying a repertoire-size bias correction to TCR pairs. False discovery rates were estimated in a later analysis by permuting HLA or CMV assignments 20 times. In a later analysis, co-occurring TCRs were grouped using DBSCAN, with TCRdist sequence similarity added in when clustering inside HLA-allele-positive subsets. Repertoires with fewer than 30,000 or more than 120,000 public chains, plus five repertoires with anomalous nucleotide sharing, were excluded from co-occurrence clustering. TCRdb limited this immuneACCESS table to in-frame rearrangements with V and J called. A share of clones is missing; checked studies link under half to unresolved V genes, and the rest is unexplained. V and J calls and clone size come straight from that table; D and trimming were deduced from the DNA. The table for this sample lists approximately 81,000 clones; 74% of them were counted only once. The ten largest clones take up over 7.5% of the sample.

Relative to germline, V is 8 bases shorter and J is 4 bases shorter, with 12 bases between their ends. For CDR1 and CDR2, the germline V gene lists SGHTA and FQGNSA. The CDR3 contains 13 residues, cysteine and phenylalanine counted. Only the CDR3 portion is preserved as DNA: 39 bases, with reading frame beginning at the first base. The research as a whole found: In the study, 150 to 200 TCR beta chains were listed as associated with cytomegalovirus. In this cohort, only TCR beta chains were sequenced, and detectable features were limited by the absence of alpha or paired-chain data. In vitro tests confirmed that a few of the cytomegalovirus-associated TCR beta chains recognize cytomegalovirus antigens. In a later analysis, HLA-associated TCR beta chains showed more clonal expansion and lower generation probabilities than non-associated chains that were equally common. A cluster of highly shared sequence variants was judged likely to be a technical artifact of the sequencing pipeline. In a later analysis, some 17,000 TCR beta sequences were associated with specific HLA alleles at a false discovery rate of 0.05. In a later analysis, the rate of TCR association differed among HLA loci, with DRB1 alleles having the most associated TCRs and HLA-C alleles having the fewest. Linkage disequilibrium might explain the correlated functional status among segregating V segments, but an unknown experimental factor could not be excluded. The presence/absence analyses assumed that sequencing depth was roughly uniform across donors, and that assumption may not be true. An earlier analysis of approximately 530 of the donors showed that most TCR beta V segments appeared in productive rearrangements either about 87% or about 30% of the time, which broadly matched IMGT annotations. Compared with the approximately 670-donor mean, donors in an Asian-associated ancestry cluster had fewer N-insertions in productive TCRs, according to a later genetic analysis. When HLA alleles, especially DR and DQ, strongly co-occurred, TCR associations were difficult to assign to individual alleles. The authors suggested that the approach could potentially be extended to other disease states and immunological phenotypes. Immune exposure information for the cohort was limited to CMV serostatus. Across donors, most TCR sequences were observed very rarely, whereas some public TCRs were present in many individuals. A later analysis found that most CMV-associated TCR beta chains appeared HLA-restricted, with HLA associations seemingly driven largely by CMV exposure. An association between a missense DCLRE1C variant and V-gene and J-gene trimming of TCR beta chains was found in a later genetic analysis and replicated in an independent cohort. Because HLA typing was unavailable for some donors at each locus, only the typed subset was used in association tests. A later analysis reported that several top co-occurrence clusters appeared linked to parvovirus B19, influenza, CMV and Epstein-Barr virus. Cytomegalovirus status was reported to be diagnosed by the classifier with high specificity and sensitivity in both the original and validation cohorts. A further reported finding was that TCR beta sequences accurately predicted the HLA-A and HLA-B alleles for most subjects in the first cohort. Some IMGT-functional V segments, including TRBV6-2 and TRBV6-3, could not be distinguished by the 87-base-pair reads and were therefore excluded. The earlier analysis of approximately 540 of the donors excluded some 15 rarely observed V segments, including chromosome 9 orphons, because counts were too low.

This clone was counted between two and nine times. Its antigen has not been determined. No qualities accompany the bases; no much larger clone lies one base away. The cohort was made up of hundreds of healthy bone marrow donors. All cohort members were sampled while nominally healthy, although unrecorded immune exposures were likely present. The donor tested CMV seropositive, placing the donor among the 289 seropositive members of the cohort. A peripheral blood sample was collected from each donor, and TCR beta sequencing was performed on peripheral blood mononuclear cells. The Qiagen DNeasy Blood Extraction Kit was used to extract genomic DNA from the blood cell samples.

Sequencing was done on a sample of PBMCs. The rearranged segments are TRBV7-2 and TRBJ2-1; tentative D gene TRBD2, with 6 bases matching. The source of this sequence is a man in his forties in good health and CMV-seropositive. The CDR3 sequence is CASCPGDYNEQFF. In nucleotides, the sequence is TGTGCCAGCTGCCCGGGAGATTACAATGAGCAGTTCTTC.